These 20 T cell receptor beta chains share one sample of origin, sequenced in a study of T cells in localized non-small cell lung cancer. The method was immunoSEQ multiplex PCR; TCRdb's version includes in-frame clones alone and lacks a portion of them. Seen here are roughly 30,000 clones, about nine tenths observed once, and the top ten hold less than 5%. The sequences come from peripheral blood, collected before any cancer treatment. The receptor set was obtained from a woman between 35 and 70 years old with stage I lung adenocarcinoma.

The V call is TRBV18, the J call TRBJ2-5; 7 bases map to TRBD1. The CDR3 extends over 14 amino acids. Germline V CDR1 and CDR2: KGHSH, LQKENI. Germline trimming cut 6 bases from V and 2 bases from J; bases unmatched to any gene: 6. CDR3 residues: CASSPGQKQETQYF. In DNA form, the CDR3 reads TGTGCCAGCTCCCCGGGACAGAAACAAGAGACCCAGTACTTC.

This clone was observed a few times. V and J are TRBV7-2 and TRBJ2-4, with a weak D call TRBD1 (6 bases). CDR3 length: 14 residues. Trimming took 6 bases from V and 9 from J, leaving 18 bases between them. The V gene's germline CDR1 is SGHTA and CDR2 FQGNSA. Here the CDR3 reads CASSREGDLGIQYF. The DNA of the CDR3 is TGTGCCAGCAGTCGTGAGGGGGATTTGGGCATTCAGTACTTC.

This clone appeared a single time. The CDR3 DNA reads TGTGCCAGCAGGGACGACAGGGTGAACACTGAAGCTTTCTTT. It is translated as CASRDDRVNTEAFF. The chain combines TRBV2 with TRBJ1-1; 7 bases align to TRBD1. This CDR3 is 14 amino acids long. V shed 6 bases, J shed 0 bases, and the junction held 4 bases outside the gene matches. Germline V CDR1 and CDR2: SNHLY, FYNNEI.

The sample holds a few counts of this clone. V and J are TRBV6-5 and TRBJ2-1, with D perhaps being TRBD1 or TRBD2 (5 bases each). Trimming took 0 bases from V and 3 from J, leaving 9 bases between them. The germline CDR1 and CDR2 sequences are MNHEY and SVGAGI. CDR3 length equals 15 residues. The CDR3 DNA reads as TGTGCCAGCAGTTACTCGGCAGGGAGCTACAATGAGCAGTTCTTC. Residues: CASSYSAGSYNEQFF.

This rearrangement joins TRBV7-8 to TRBJ1-2; D uncertain. V was shortened by 1 base and J by 2 bases, with 14 bases between the two germline ends. Germline CDR1 reads SGHVS; CDR2 reads FQNEAQ. The CDR3 runs to 16 residues. For the CDR3, the DNA is TGTGCCAGCAGCTTAGTTGTAAAACCTTTCAACTATGGCTACACCTTC. Encoded protein: CASSLVVKPFNYGYTF.

The V call is TRBV2, the J call TRBJ2-3; D possibly uses TRBD1 or TRBD2 (5 bases each). The germline V gene has CDR1 SNHLY and CDR2 FYNNEI. The V gene lost 6 bases and the J gene lost 0 bases, with 16 bases spanning the gap. The CDR3 loop spans 16 amino acids. CDR3 in amino acids: CASSDPNWGSTDTQYF. CDR3 DNA: TGTGCCAGCAGCGACCCGAATTGGGGGAGCACAGATACGCAGTATTTT.

V gene TRBV19 combines with J gene TRBJ1-6; no definite D call. Germline V gives CDR1 LNHDA, CDR2 SQIVND (reference sequence). The ends were cut back, 7 bases at V and 0 bases at J, with 10 bases in the middle. The CDR3 is made up of 15 amino acids. The CDR3 region is CASMEFSSYNSPLHF. The CDR3 DNA reads as TGTGCCAGTATGGAGTTTAGCTCCTATAATTCACCCCTCCACTTT.

This clone was observed a handful of times. The V gene is TRBV13, the J gene TRBJ2-1, with 9 bases fitting TRBD2. There are 16 residues in the CDR3. Germline CDR1 PRHDT, CDR2 FYEKMQ (reference sequence). The junction had 3 bases not matched to a gene; V was cut back by 1 base and J by 2 bases. Here the CDR3 DNA reads TGTGCCAGCAGCTTAGATGGCGGGGGGGCCTACAATGAGCAGTTCTTC. Amino acids: CASSLDGGGAYNEQFF.

V and J are TRBV9 and TRBJ2-5; 9 bases fit TRBD2. Germline trimming cut 3 bases from V and 5 bases from J; bases unmatched to any gene: 5. The germline V gene encodes CDR1 SGDLS and CDR2 YYNGEE. The CDR3 totals 14 residues. The CDR3 nucleotides are TGTGCCAGCAGCGGCTCTAGCGGGGCGGAGACCCAGTACTTC. Protein product: CASSGSSGAETQYF.

The chain combines TRBV10-1 with TRBJ2-3; no definite D call. V lost 2 bases and J 7 bases, leaving 4 bases between the germline ends. The CDR3 is made up of 11 amino acids. In germline, CDR1 is WNHNN, CDR2 SYGVQD (reference sequence). CDR3 nucleotide sequence: TGCGCCAGCAGTGAGGGTTATACGCAGTATTTT. Its translation is CASSEGYTQYF.

The CDR3 nucleotides read TGCGCCAGCAGCCAAGATGCCCCGAACACCGGGGAGCTGTTTTTT. This gives the protein CASSQDAPNTGELFF. The chain employs TRBV4-3 and TRBJ2-2; D not certain. This CDR3 contains 15 residues. V was shortened by 0 bases and J by 0 bases, with 5 bases between the two germline ends. Germline V CDR1 and CDR2: LGHNA, YSLEER.

The chain has TRBV4-3 and TRBJ2-7; no clear D gene. The germline gives CDR1 LGHNA, CDR2 YSLEER. This CDR3 spans 13 amino acids. Trimming removed 8 bases at V and 5 bases at J, with 16 bases between. The CDR3 protein is CASGPGPLNEQYF. In nucleotides, the CDR3 is TGCGCCAGCGGCCCCGGACCCCTGAACGAGCAGTACTTC.

The chain couples TRBV7-6 to TRBJ1-5; the D gene is possibly TRBD1 (6 bases). With 1 base removed from V and 5 bases from J, the gap between germline ends came to 9 bases. This CDR3 spans 14 amino acids. Germline CDR1 reads SGHVS; CDR2 reads FNYEAQ. The DNA for the CDR3 is TGTGCCAGCAGCTTAGAGGCAGGGGATCAGCCCCAGCATTTT. Translated: CASSLEAGDQPQHF.

The chain recombines TRBV7-2 with TRBJ2-5, with D possibly TRBD2 on 7 matching bases. Germline lookup yields CDR1 SGHTA and CDR2 FQGNSA. V lost 8 bases and J 5 bases, leaving 15 bases between the germline ends. CDR3 size: 13 residues. CDR3 loop: CASEGGPFETQYF. DNA for the CDR3: TGTGCCAGCGAGGGGGGGCCCTTCGAGACCCAGTACTTC.

The DNA of the CDR3 is TGCGCCAGCAGTGAGAAGGGGTACAATGAGCAGTTCTTC. It encodes CASSEKGYNEQFF. The chain uses TRBV10-1 and TRBJ2-1, with a possible D match to TRBD1 (5 bases). Trimming cost V 2 bases and J 4 bases, with 6 bases left between them. Per the germline V gene, CDR1 is WNHNN and CDR2 is SYGVQD (reference sequence). The CDR3 has 13 residues.

This clone was picked up a small number of times. The chain links TRBV2 to TRBJ2-1; either TRBD1 or TRBD2 may fit D (5 bases each). V lost 4 bases and J lost 0, with 10 bases in between. Germline V gives CDR1 SNHLY, CDR2 FYNNEI. This CDR3 is 15 amino acids long. In nucleotides, the CDR3 is TGTGCCAGCAGTGCGGACGGGGCCTCCTACAATGAGCAGTTCTTC. This gives the protein CASSADGASYNEQFF. The full variable domain, its missing parts supplied by reference TRBV2 and TRBJ2-1, is EPEVTQTPSHQVTQMGQEVILRCVPISNHLYFYWYRQILGQKVEFLVSFYNNEISEKSEIFDDQFSVERPDGSNFTLKIRSTKLEDSAMYFCASSADGASYNEQFFGPGTRLTVL.

This clone appeared once. DNA for the CDR3: TGTGCCAGCAGCTTAGTCGTTGGCCAATCTAACTATGGCTACACCTTC. It translates to CASSLVVGQSNYGYTF. The V call is TRBV7-8, the J call TRBJ1-2; no definite D call. Germline-derived CDR1 and CDR2 are SGHVS and FQNEAQ. The CDR3 length is 16 residues. Deletions cut 1 base from V and 0 bases from J, with 12 bases between. Based on the CDR3 plus reference TRBV7-8 and TRBJ1-2, the full variable domain is GAGVSQSPRYKVAKRGQDVALRCDPISGHVSLFWYQQALGQGPEFLTYFQNEAQLDKSGLPSDRFFAERPEGSVSTLKIQRTQQEDSAVYLCASSLVVGQSNYGYTFGSGTRLTVV.

This rearrangement joins TRBV2 to TRBJ2-7; unclear D gene. Germline V CDR1 and CDR2: SNHLY, FYNNEI. Trimming shortened V by 7 bases and J by 7 bases, and 11 bases separated the two germline ends. The CDR3 runs 11 residues. CDR3 residues: CASTQLGEQYF. The CDR3 DNA is TGTGCCAGCACCCAGCTAGGAGAGCAGTACTTC.

The chain carries TRBV30 and TRBJ2-7, with D unclear. V shed 0 bases and J shed 4 bases, with 4 bases lying between them. Per the germline V gene, CDR1 is GTSNPN and CDR2 is SVGIG (reference sequence). CDR3 size: 11 residues. CDR3 loop: CAWSVFYEQYF. The DNA of the CDR3 is TGTGCCTGGAGTGTATTTTACGAGCAGTACTTC.

V and J are TRBV4-1 and TRBJ2-1, with 7 bases aligning to TRBD1. Germline V gene lookup returns CDR1 MGHRA and CDR2 YSYEKL. This CDR3 has 16 residues. V lost 1 base, J lost 0 bases, and 3 bases stayed unmatched. The CDR3 sequence: CASSQGAGGSYNEQFF. The CDR3 nucleotides are TGCGCCAGCAGCCAAGGTGCAGGGGGCTCCTACAATGAGCAGTTCTTC.